The clone carrying this T cell receptor beta chain was recorded a few times. Its antigen remains unidentified. Amplification targeted TCR beta CDR3 regions from RNA transcripts. HTBI primers were used for first-round RT-PCR of the TCR CDR3. TCRdb re-analysed the multiplex PCR reads in MiXCR, keeping a single row per CDR3 protein. Counted here are approximately 560,000 distinct CDR3 sequences, 15% to 18% occurring once; the ten biggest clones make up 7.3%. Graves' hyperthyroidism qualified as stable when ophthalmopathy did not progress within 18 months. Around 9.8 ml fresh peripheral blood yielded the PBMCs. The V and J ends lost 0 bases and 0 bases respectively, with 4 bases between them. CDR3 size: 14 residues. Germline V gene sequence: CDR1 WNHNN, CDR2 SYGVQD (reference sequence). The record originates from a study of T cells in Graves' hyperthyroidism and ophthalmopathy. Points from the study as a whole: Expanded thyroid clonotypes (above 0.001) were mostly also found in blood.

What was sequenced was blood. This TCR was sampled from a woman aged 25-40 years with Graves' hyperthyroidism. The chain recombines TRBV10-1 with TRBJ2-3; the D is unclear. The CDR3, as DNA: TGCGCCAGCAGTGAGTCATTGAGCACAGATACGCAGTATTTT. Translated: CASSESLSTDTQYF.